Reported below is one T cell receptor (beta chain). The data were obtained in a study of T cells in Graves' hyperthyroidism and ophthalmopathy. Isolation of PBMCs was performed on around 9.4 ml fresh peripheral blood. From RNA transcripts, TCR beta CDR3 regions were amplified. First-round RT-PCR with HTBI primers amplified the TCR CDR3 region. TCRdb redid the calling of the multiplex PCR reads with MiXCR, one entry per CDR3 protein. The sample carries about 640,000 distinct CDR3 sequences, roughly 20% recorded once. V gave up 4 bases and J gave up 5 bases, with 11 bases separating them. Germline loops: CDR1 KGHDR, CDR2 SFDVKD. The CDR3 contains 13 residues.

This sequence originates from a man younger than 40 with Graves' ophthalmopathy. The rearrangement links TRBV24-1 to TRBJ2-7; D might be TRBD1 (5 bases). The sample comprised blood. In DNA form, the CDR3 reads TGTGCCACCAGTGAGGCAGGGAACAACGAGCAGTACTTC. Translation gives CATSEAGNNEQYF.